One sample yielded the 11 T cell receptor beta chains listed below, sequenced in a study of PD-1 blockade in classical Hodgkin lymphoma. With no exception, relapse followed autologous stem cell transplantation in all patients, and brentuximab vedotin exposure varied. This table comes from immunoSEQ multiplex PCR, and its TCRdb copy is limited to in-frame clones, with some not included. The table records about 36,000 clones, roughly three quarters of them present only once. The material sequenced was peripheral blood mononuclear cells (PBMCs), taken before the second cycle of nivolumab. Receptors were obtained from a human donor with classical Hodgkin lymphoma.

V and J are TRBV28 and TRBJ2-7; 8 bases agree with TRBD1. CDR3 length: 13 amino acids. The V and J ends lost 6 bases and 6 bases, in that order; junction bases with no gene match: 7. In germline, CDR1 is MDHEN, CDR2 SYDVKM. In DNA, the CDR3 is TGTGCCAGCAGCCTCGACCAGGGGGCCGAGCAGTACTTC. It codes for CASSLDQGAEQYF. The whole variable domain, filled in from reference TRBV28 and TRBJ2-7, reads DVKVTQSSRYLVKRTGEKVFLECVQDMDHENMFWYRQDPGLGLRLIYFSYDVKMKEKGDIPEGYSVSREKKERFSLILESASTNQTSMYLCASSLDQGAEQYFGPGTRLTVT.

This clone was recorded only once. The rearrangement joins TRBV10-3 to TRBJ2-1; 12 nucleotides line up with TRBD2. The V gene end was trimmed by 5 bases and the J gene end by 4 bases; junction bases not matched to a gene: 6. Germline V gives CDR1 ENHRY, CDR2 SYGVKD. The CDR3 runs to 16 residues. The CDR3, as DNA: TGTGCCATCAGTTTCATGGGGACTAGCGGGTACAATGAGCAGTTCTTC. This translates into CAISFMGTSGYNEQFF.

The V gene is TRBV5-1, the J gene TRBJ1-5; possibly TRBD1 for D (5 bases). Deletions cut 3 bases from V and 1 base from J, with 8 bases between. This CDR3 has 14 residues. The germline V gene has CDR1 SGHRS and CDR2 YFSETQ. The chain's CDR3 is CASSSGDSNQPQHF. The CDR3 nucleotides are TGCGCCAGCAGCTCGGGGGACAGCAATCAGCCCCAGCATTTT. Drawing the rest from reference TRBV5-1 and TRBJ1-5, the complete variable domain is KAGVTQTPRYLIKTRGQQVTLSCSPISGHRSVSWYQQTPGQGLQFLFEYFSETQRNKGNFPGRFSGRQFSNSRSEMNVSTLELGDSALYLCASSSGDSNQPQHFGDGTRLSIL.

The V and J genes are TRBV4-3 and TRBJ1-1, with a weak D call TRBD1 (6 bases). V lost 0 bases and J 6 bases, leaving 14 bases between the germline ends. The CDR3 extends over 15 amino acids. CDR1 LGHNA and CDR2 YSLEER come from the germline V gene. CDR3 in DNA: TGCGCCAGCAGCCAAGACCCAGGGGTGGGGTCTGAAGCTTTCTTT. Amino acid sequence: CASSQDPGVGSEAFF.

V and J are TRBV18 and TRBJ2-6, with 10 bases lining up with TRBD1. CDR1 and CDR2 from the germline V gene are KGHSH and LQKENI. CDR3 size: 17 residues. V was clipped by 4 bases and J by 1 base; unmatched bases: 4. CDR3 region: CASSRRQGASGANVLTF. The CDR3 nucleotides read TGTGCCAGCTCACGGCGACAGGGGGCGTCTGGGGCCAACGTCCTGACTTTC.

The chain carries TRBV6-5 and TRBJ2-1; no definite D call. V lost 6 bases and J lost 2, with 8 bases in between. Looked up from germline, CDR1 is MNHEY and CDR2 is SVGAGI. The length of the CDR3 is 13 residues. The DNA for the CDR3 is TGTGCCAGCAGCAAAGGGACCTACAATGAGCAGTTCTTC. Translating gives CASSKGTYNEQFF.

This clone is medium-sized in the sample. CDR3 coding DNA: TGTGCCAGCAGCGCCGCCGAGGGTATGAACACTGAAGCTTTCTTT. This codes for CASSAAEGMNTEAFF. This chain links TRBV7-9 with TRBJ1-1; D unresolved. Germline V gene lookup returns CDR1 SEHNR and CDR2 FQNEAQ (reference sequence). Trimming shortened V by 5 bases and J by 0 bases, and 13 bases separated the two germline ends. The CDR3 loop spans 15 amino acids.

This clone has only one observation. This chain links TRBV19 with TRBJ2-7; 11 bases align to TRBD1. CDR3 length: 14 amino acids. Germline V lookup: CDR1 LNHDA, CDR2 SQIVND (reference sequence). The V and J ends lost 2 bases and 6 bases, in that order; junction bases with no gene match: 3. The CDR3 nucleotides read TGTGCCAGTAGTATACGGGGACAGGGGGTCGAGCAGTACTTC. This translates into CASSIRGQGVEQYF. Full variable domain (remainder filled in from reference TRBV19 and TRBJ2-7): DGGITQSPKYLFRKEGQNVTLSCEQNLNHDAMYWYRQDPGQGLRLIYYSQIVNDFQKGDIAEGYSVSREKKESFPLTVTSAQKNPTAFYLCASSIRGQGVEQYFGPGTRLTVT.

The J gene is TRBJ2-5, the V gene TRBV7-2, with 13 bases that match TRBD2. This CDR3 contains 16 residues. V shed 2 bases and J 3 bases; nucleotides not matched to a gene: 3. Germline V lookup: CDR1 SGHTA, CDR2 FQGNSA. The CDR3 spells CASSLLLAGGKETQYF. The CDR3 nucleotides read TGTGCCAGCAGCTTACTACTAGCGGGGGGGAAAGAGACCCAGTACTTC. Complete variable domain (other parts from reference TRBV7-2 and TRBJ2-5): GAGVSQSPSNKVTEKGKDVELRCDPISGHTALYWYRQSLGQGLEFLIYFQGNSAPDKSGLPSDRFSAERTGGSVSTLTIQRTQQEDSAVYLCASSLLLAGGKETQYFGPGTRLLVL.

The chain couples TRBV5-1 to TRBJ1-6; no reliable D call. The CDR3 consists of 14 residues. Deletions cut 0 bases from V and 7 bases from J, with 8 bases between. Germline assignment: CDR1 SGHRS and CDR2 YFSETQ. The CDR3 sequence is CASSLDSQNSPLHF. CDR3 nucleotides: TGCGCCAGCAGCTTGGACAGTCAAAATTCACCCCTCCACTTT. The whole variable domain, filled in from reference TRBV5-1 and TRBJ1-6, reads KAGVTQTPRYLIKTRGQQVTLSCSPISGHRSVSWYQQTPGQGLQFLFEYFSETQRNKGNFPGRFSGRQFSNSRSEMNVSTLELGDSALYLCASSLDSQNSPLHFGNGTRLTVT.

The chain carries TRBV6-6 and TRBJ2-5; TRBD1 matches 8 bases. Trimming cost V 0 bases and J 2 bases; bases outside gene matches: 5. This CDR3 is built from 16 residues. Germline V gene lookup returns CDR1 MNHNY and CDR2 SVGAGI (reference sequence). CDR3 sequence reads: CASSYSTRTGQETQYF. The CDR3 DNA follows: TGTGCCAGCAGTTACTCTACCCGGACAGGGCAAGAGACCCAGTACTTC.